This passage covers 13 T cell receptor beta chains from one sample sequenced in a study of cytomegalovirus exposure and HLA in healthy donors. 60 Vbeta and 13 Jbeta primers were used in PCR. Some clones are missing from TCRdb's copy, which holds only in-frame ones; the method was immunoSEQ multiplex PCR. This sample has about 120,000 clones; 76% occur once, and the top ten carry 15% to 20%. The sequenced sample was PBMCs. The receptor set was obtained from a man between 50 and 59 years old in good health and CMV-seropositive.

V usage is TRBV4-1 and J usage is TRBJ1-2, with D hard to call. The CDR3 totals 16 residues. Trimming shortened V by 4 bases and J by 2 bases, and 17 bases separated the two germline ends. Germline CDR1 MGHRA, CDR2 YSYEKL. The CDR3 region is CASSRSSGPRNYGYTF. The DNA of the CDR3 is TGCGCCAGCAGCCGCTCCTCTGGTCCGAGAAACTATGGCTACACCTTC.

The V and J genes are TRBV29-1 and TRBJ1-4, with no clear D. The V gene's germline CDR1 is SQVTM and CDR2 ANQGSEA. This CDR3 region has 14 residues. V lost 0 bases to trimming and J lost 0 bases, with 5 bases between them. DNA for the CDR3: TGCAGCGTTGAAGAGGGCGCAACTAATGAAAAACTGTTTTTT. This sequence encodes CSVEEGATNEKLFF.

The CDR3 region has the DNA TGCGCCAGCAGTCCTTTAGCCGCCGGGGAGCTGTTTTTT. Its translation is CASSPLAAGELFF. This rearrangement joins TRBV10-1 to TRBJ2-2; no definite D call. Looked up from germline, CDR1 is WNHNN and CDR2 is SYGVQD (reference sequence). The CDR3 is 13 amino acids. Between the trimmed V and J ends, which lost 5 bases and 6 bases, there was a span of 10 bases.

The rearrangement uses TRBV2 and TRBJ2-1, with D perhaps TRBD2 (5 bases). The CDR3 is 15 residues long. CDR1 and CDR2 (germline): SNHLY, FYNNEI. The ends were cut back, 6 bases at V and 2 bases at J, with 14 bases in the middle. In DNA form, the CDR3 reads TGTGCCAGCAGGTTGGCGGGTCCCACCTACAATGAGCAGTTCTTC. This encodes CASRLAGPTYNEQFF.

The J gene is TRBJ2-1, the V gene TRBV14; D gene ambiguous. The germline V gene has CDR1 SGHDN and CDR2 FVKESK. This CDR3 spans 11 amino acids. V was trimmed by 5 bases and J by 3 bases, leaving 2 bases between them. The CDR3 region has the DNA TGTGCCAGCAGCTACTACAATGAGCAGTTCTTC. This encodes CASSYYNEQFF.

The chain joins TRBV5-4 to TRBJ2-1; 12 bases map to TRBD2. Germline values: CDR1 SGHNT, CDR2 YYREEE (reference sequence). The CDR3 has 13 amino acids. V shed 4 bases and J 15 bases; nucleotides not matched to a gene: 8. The CDR3 coding sequence is TGTGCCAGCAGCGTTACTAGCGGGAGGATTCCGTTCTTC. Encoded protein: CASSVTSGRIPFF.

V gene TRBV13 combines with J gene TRBJ1-4; possibly TRBD1 for D (5 bases). Germline CDR1 is PRHDT and CDR2 is FYEKMQ (reference sequence). V was pared by 3 bases and J by 1 base, with 18 bases between. The CDR3 is 18 residues long. The CDR3 DNA sequence: TGTGCCAGCAGCTTGGGCCGGCGGGGCGGGTTAACTAATGAAAAACTGTTTTTT. This encodes CASSLGRRGGLTNEKLFF.

The V call is TRBV7-9, the J call TRBJ1-1; TRBD1 might be the D (6 bases). Germline CDR1 SEHNR, CDR2 FQNEAQ (reference sequence). The CDR3 is 14 residues long. V was cut by 7 bases and J by 3 bases, with 15 bases left in between. This CDR3 is CASTLLGADTEAFF. As DNA, the CDR3 is TGTGCCAGCACCCTCCTGGGGGCGGACACTGAAGCTTTCTTT.

J is TRBJ1-2 and V is TRBV6-5; D unclear. The CDR3 length is 14 residues. V gave up 5 bases and J gave up 4 bases, with 14 bases separating them. The germline V gene has CDR1 MNHEY and CDR2 SVGAGI. The CDR3 bases are TGTGCCAGCAGTGAAAGGAAGAGGATCTATGGCTACACCTTC. This sequence encodes CASSERKRIYGYTF.

The CDR3 reads CSVVPGGDTEAFF. The DNA of the CDR3 is TGCAGCGTTGTCCCAGGGGGCGACACTGAAGCTTTCTTT. The chain couples TRBV29-1 to TRBJ1-1, with TRBD1 identical over 8 bases. V shed 4 bases, J shed 3 bases, and the junction held 4 bases outside the gene matches. This CDR3 is 13 amino acids long. Germline V gene data show CDR1 as SQVTM and CDR2 as ANQGSEA.

The V gene is TRBV7-2, the J gene TRBJ2-7, with D unresolved. The CDR3 is 15 residues long. Per the germline V gene, CDR1 is SGHTA and CDR2 is FQGNSA. Trimming left V 4 bases short and J 1 base short, with 14 bases between. CDR3 sequence reads: CASSSFASLSYEQYF. CDR3 nucleotides: TGTGCCAGCAGCTCCTTTGCCTCACTATCCTACGAGCAGTACTTC.

The gene calls are TRBV6-1 and TRBJ2-3; D perhaps matches TRBD2 (5 bases). V was trimmed by 6 bases and J by 1 base, leaving 11 bases between them. This CDR3 spans 14 amino acids. The V gene's germline CDR1 is MNHNS and CDR2 SASEGT. The CDR3 sequence is CASRERSRTDTQYF. The CDR3, as DNA: TGTGCCAGCAGAGAGCGGTCTCGCACAGATACGCAGTATTTT.

The CDR3 nucleotides read TGTGCCAGCAGCTTTGGGCAGGGGGTCGGCAATGAGCAGTTCTTC. Amino acid sequence: CASSFGQGVGNEQFF. The genes are TRBV11-2 and TRBJ2-1, with 7 bases aligning to TRBD1. CDR3 length: 15 residues. Trimming cost V 3 bases and J 6 bases; bases outside gene matches: 8. From germline, CDR1 is SGHAT and CDR2 FQNNGV.